The 24 T cell receptor beta chains listed next were all sequenced from one sample in a study of T cells in narcolepsy. The table came from immunoSEQ multiplex PCR; TCRdb's copy has only in-frame clones and leaves some out. The repertoire consists of more than 30,000 clones, with 70% to 80% occurring once and the leading ten covering over 0.95%. Sequenced input: CD45RA- memory CD4+ T cells from PBMCs. Receptor source: a human donor with narcolepsy.

Concerning this clone itself: This CDR3 is also generated by other DNA sequences in the sample. This chain connects TRBV7-9 to TRBJ2-1; 8 bases are shared with TRBD2. Germline trimming cut 0 bases from V and 6 bases from J; bases unmatched to any gene: 1. CDR3 length: 14 residues. CDR1 and CDR2 (germline): SEHNR, FQNEAQ (reference sequence). CDR3 nucleotide sequence: TGTGCCAGCAGCTTAGCCGGGAGGGTCAATGAGCAGTTCTTC. Amino acids: CASSLAGRVNEQFF.

A word on this clone: Other nucleotide sequences from this sample produce the same CDR3. V usage is TRBV30 and J usage is TRBJ1-3; D is undetermined. The CDR3 is made up of 13 amino acids. V was pared by 5 bases and J by 0 bases, with 8 bases between. Germline V CDR1 and CDR2: GTSNPN, SVGIG (reference sequence). The CDR3 nucleotides are TGTGCCTGGTCTTTGGGCTCTGGAAACACCATATATTTT. This translates into CAWSLGSGNTIYF.

This chain links TRBV5-1 with TRBJ2-3; D unclear. Germline CDR1 SGHRS, CDR2 YFSETQ. This CDR3 contains 15 residues. V was shortened by 0 bases and J by 0 bases, with 8 bases between the two germline ends. The DNA of the CDR3 is TGCGCCAGCAGCTTGGACGTAACTAGCACAGATACGCAGTATTTT. Encoded protein: CASSLDVTSTDTQYF.

CDR3 region: CASSPRSITPGGEAFF. The CDR3, as DNA: TGTGCCAGCTCACCACGTTCTATTACCCCCGGTGGGGAAGCTTTCTTT. V is TRBV18 and J is TRBJ1-1; D uncertain. Germline values: CDR1 KGHSH, CDR2 LQKENI. This CDR3 has 16 amino acids. The V gene lost 1 base and the J gene lost 8 bases, with 20 bases spanning the gap.

The gene calls are TRBV7-2 and TRBJ2-7; no clear D. Germline V gene data show CDR1 as SGHTA and CDR2 as FQGNSA. Trimming cost V 5 bases and J 6 bases, with 14 bases left between them. The CDR3 covers 13 residues. The DNA of the CDR3 is TGTGCCAGCAGCGCCCCCATCGGTAGCGAGCAGTACTTC. Translating it yields CASSAPIGSEQYF.

The V call is TRBV5-1, the J call TRBJ2-5; perhaps TRBD1 as D (5 bases). Germline V gene data show CDR1 as SGHRS and CDR2 as YFSETQ. Trimming took 0 bases from V and 5 from J, leaving 14 bases between them. CDR3 length: 15 residues. In DNA, the CDR3 is TGCGCCAGCAGCTTGGGCAGGGTCCATACGGAGACCCAGTACTTC. Translated: CASSLGRVHTETQYF. Variable domain in full (rest from reference TRBV5-1 and TRBJ2-5): KAGVTQTPRYLIKTRGQQVTLSCSPISGHRSVSWYQQTPGQGLQFLFEYFSETQRNKGNFPGRFSGRQFSNSRSEMNVSTLELGDSALYLCASSLGRVHTETQYFGPGTRLLVL.

The CDR3 reads CSARPSSGNTIYF. In nucleotides, the CDR3 is TGCAGCGCCCGGCCGTCCTCTGGAAACACCATATATTTT. The gene calls are TRBV29-1 and TRBJ1-3; D unresolved. This CDR3 has 13 residues. Germline assignment: CDR1 SQVTM and CDR2 ANQGSEA. Trimming removed 7 bases from V and 0 bases from J, with 10 bases in between.

This clone was picked up a small number of times. The V gene is TRBV4-1, the J gene TRBJ1-4, with D perhaps matching TRBD1 (5 bases). V lost 3 bases, J lost 7 bases, and 21 bases lay in between. The germline V gene has CDR1 MGHRA and CDR2 YSYEKL. The CDR3 consists of 17 residues. The DNA of the CDR3 is TGCGCCAGCAGCCAGTGGGCAGGGACTCGCGGGGGTGAAAAACTGTTTTTT. Its protein product is CASSQWAGTRGGEKLFF.

This sequence joins TRBV9 and TRBJ2-3; TRBD1 matches 7 bases. V lost 2 bases and J lost 2; bases outside the gene matches: 5. Germline CDR1 reads SGDLS; CDR2 reads YYNGEE. The CDR3 spans 15 residues. The CDR3 DNA follows: TGTGCCAGCAGCGTTACCGGGACAGACACAGATACGCAGTATTTT. Translated: CASSVTGTDTDTQYF.

The CDR3 here is CASSVEIGGSPSYNEQFF. The CDR3 DNA reads TGTGCCAGCAGCGTAGAGATAGGGGGGAGTCCCTCCTACAATGAGCAGTTCTTC. The rearrangement links TRBV9 to TRBJ2-1; possibly TRBD1 or TRBD2 for D (6 bases each). V lost 0 bases, J lost 0 bases, and 16 bases lay in between. Germline CDR1 SGDLS, CDR2 YYNGEE. The CDR3 has 18 residues.

The chain couples TRBV19 to TRBJ1-3; D unclear. This CDR3 spans 11 amino acids. V was shortened by 8 bases and J by 8 bases, with 10 bases between the two germline ends. Germline V CDR1 and CDR2: LNHDA, SQIVND (reference sequence). CDR3 loop: CASSPSDTIYF. The CDR3 DNA reads as TGTGCCAGTTCGCCCTCGGACACCATATATTTT.

J is TRBJ1-3 and V is TRBV10-3, with D hard to call. This CDR3 contains 14 residues. Germline CDR1 reads ENHRY; CDR2 reads SYGVKD. The V and J ends lost 0 bases and 5 bases respectively, with 8 bases between them. Here the CDR3 reads CAISESGSRNTIYF. The CDR3 DNA reads TGTGCCATCAGTGAGTCGGGGAGCCGAAACACCATATATTTT.

The chain recombines TRBV6-5 with TRBJ1-1; no reliable D call. CDR1 is MNHEY, CDR2 SVGAGI, per germline. The CDR3 length is 13 residues. Trimming pared 7 bases from V and 8 bases from J, leaving 17 bases between. CDR3 nucleotides: TGTGCCAGCACCTCCCCAAGGGCGGCCGAAGCTTTCTTT. The encoded protein is CASTSPRAAEAFF.

The chain has TRBV28 and TRBJ1-2, with D uncertain. CDR3 length: 13 residues. The germline V gene encodes CDR1 MDHEN and CDR2 SYDVKM. The V end lost 5 bases, the J end lost 4 bases, and 11 bases lay between the germline ends. The CDR3 nucleotides are TGTGCCAGCAGTCTACCGGCCCTCTATGGCTACACCTTC. This sequence encodes CASSLPALYGYTF.

In regard to this clone: Distinct nucleotide sequences in the sample also encode this CDR3. The gene calls are TRBV5-4 and TRBJ2-3; perhaps TRBD1 as D (5 bases). Trimming took 0 bases from V and 4 from J, leaving 6 bases between them. CDR1 and CDR2 from the germline V gene are SGHNT and YYREEE (reference sequence). This CDR3 is built from 13 residues. The CDR3 sequence is CASSLAGPDTQYF. Here the CDR3 DNA reads TGTGCCAGCAGCTTGGCAGGGCCAGATACGCAGTATTTT.

The chain uses TRBV6-4 and TRBJ1-5, with a possible D match to TRBD1 (6 bases). V was trimmed by 7 bases and J by 0 bases, leaving 16 bases between them. Germline values: CDR1 MRHNA, CDR2 SNTAGT. The CDR3 spans 16 residues. Written as DNA, the CDR3 is TGTGCCAGCACCACACAGGGATTATATAGCAATCAGCCCCAGCATTTT. Translating gives CASTTQGLYSNQPQHF.

The V call is TRBV10-3, the J call TRBJ1-2; weak D call: TRBD1 (6 bases). V shed 0 bases and J shed 8 bases, with 13 bases lying between them. Germline V CDR1 and CDR2: ENHRY, SYGVKD. The CDR3 length is 14 residues. The CDR3 region has the DNA TGTGCCATCAGTGAGTCGGGGACACAGAGCGGCTACACCTTC. It encodes CAISESGTQSGYTF.

CDR3 DNA sequence: TGTGCCGGGGGACAGACCTACGAGCAGTACTTC. This codes for CAGGQTYEQYF. The V and J genes are TRBV28 and TRBJ2-7; 7 bases fit TRBD1. The CDR3 has 11 residues. The germline CDR1 and CDR2 sequences are MDHEN and SYDVKM. The V segment lost 11 bases and the J segment 2 bases; nucleotides outside the gene matches: 3.

This clone came up a few times. The chain couples TRBV7-9 to TRBJ1-1; D is unresolved. The CDR3 runs 14 residues. Germline loops: CDR1 SEHNR, CDR2 FQNEAQ (reference sequence). V was trimmed by 6 bases and J by 5 bases, leaving 16 bases between them. Here the CDR3 DNA reads TGTGCCAGCAGTCCCACGACTCCGGGGACTGAAGCTTTCTTT. Translated, it gives CASSPTTPGTEAFF.

The rearrangement links TRBV9 to TRBJ1-4; 7 bases match TRBD1. Trimming took 3 bases from V and 6 from J; bases not matched to a gene: 8. Germline CDR1 and CDR2: SGDLS and YYNGEE. CDR3 length: 15 amino acids. The CDR3 DNA follows: TGTGCCAGCAGCGCAACCGGGACAGCCTATGAAAAACTGTTTTTT. It translates to CASSATGTAYEKLFF.

The chain joins TRBV11-2 to TRBJ1-2; 9 bases are a match to TRBD1. Germline trimming cut 5 bases from V and 8 bases from J; bases unmatched to any gene: 6. This CDR3 comprises 13 residues. The germline gives CDR1 SGHAT, CDR2 FQNNGV. The CDR3 nucleotides read TGTGCCAGCAGCCCACAGGGGGCGGGCGGCTACACCTTC. This encodes CASSPQGAGGYTF.

V usage is TRBV11-3 and J usage is TRBJ2-7; unclear D gene. Trimming stripped 2 bases from V and 5 bases from J, with 16 bases between. This CDR3 has 15 amino acids. The germline CDR1 and CDR2 sequences are SGHNT and YENEEA. CDR3 loop: CASSLSAPGAHEQYF. In nucleotides, the CDR3 is TGTGCCAGCAGCTTATCTGCTCCGGGTGCCCACGAGCAGTACTTC.

This clone was seen a single time. The rearrangement links TRBV16 to TRBJ2-2; 10 nucleotides match TRBD1. The CDR3 runs to 15 residues. Germline assignment: CDR1 KGHSY and CDR2 FQNENV. With V trimmed by 2 bases and J by 4 bases, 1 base remained unmatched. The CDR3 reads CASSQDRGLTGELFF. The CDR3 DNA reads TGTGCCAGCAGCCAAGACAGGGGGCTCACCGGGGAGCTGTTTTTT.

On this clone: The same CDR3 arises from other DNA sequences in this sample as well. V and J are TRBV6-1 and TRBJ1-1, with D unclear. Germline V CDR1 and CDR2: MNHNS, SASEGT. The CDR3 consists of 13 residues. Trimming cost V 6 bases and J 0 bases, with 8 bases left between them. The CDR3 nucleotides are TGTGCCAGCAGCGATAGGATGAACACTGAAGCTTTCTTT. Protein sequence: CASSDRMNTEAFF.